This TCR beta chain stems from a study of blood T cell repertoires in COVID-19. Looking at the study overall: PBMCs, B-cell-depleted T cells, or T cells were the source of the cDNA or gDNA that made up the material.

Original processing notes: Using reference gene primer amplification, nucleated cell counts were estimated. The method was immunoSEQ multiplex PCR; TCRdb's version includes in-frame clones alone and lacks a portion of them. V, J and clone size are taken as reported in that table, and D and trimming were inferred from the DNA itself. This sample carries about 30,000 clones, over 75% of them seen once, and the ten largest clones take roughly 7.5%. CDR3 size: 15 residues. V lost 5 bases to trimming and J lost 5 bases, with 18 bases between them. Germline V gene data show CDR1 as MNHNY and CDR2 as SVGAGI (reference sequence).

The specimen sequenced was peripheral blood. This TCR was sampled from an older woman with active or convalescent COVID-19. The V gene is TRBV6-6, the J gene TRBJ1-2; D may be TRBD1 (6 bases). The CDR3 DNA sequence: TGTGCCAGCAGTCCGCCGGGAGGGGGGGGGTATGGCTACACCTTC. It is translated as CASSPPGGGGYGYTF.